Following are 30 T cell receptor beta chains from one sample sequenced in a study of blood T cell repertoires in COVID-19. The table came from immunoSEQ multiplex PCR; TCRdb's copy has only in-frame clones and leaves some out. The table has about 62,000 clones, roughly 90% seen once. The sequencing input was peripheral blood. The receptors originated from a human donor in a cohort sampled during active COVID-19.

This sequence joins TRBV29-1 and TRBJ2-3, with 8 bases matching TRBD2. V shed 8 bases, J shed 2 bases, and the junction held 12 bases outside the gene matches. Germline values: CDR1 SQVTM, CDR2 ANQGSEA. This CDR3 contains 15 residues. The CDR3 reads CSLPAGGSLTDTQYF. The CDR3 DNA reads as TGCAGCTTACCCGCGGGGGGTTCCCTCACAGATACGCAGTATTTT.

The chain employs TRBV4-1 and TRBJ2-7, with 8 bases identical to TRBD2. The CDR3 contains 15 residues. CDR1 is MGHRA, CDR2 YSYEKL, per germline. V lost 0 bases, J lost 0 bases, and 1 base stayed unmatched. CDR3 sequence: CASSQEAGASYEQYF. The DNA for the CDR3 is TGCGCCAGCAGCCAAGAAGCGGGGGCCTCCTACGAGCAGTACTTC.

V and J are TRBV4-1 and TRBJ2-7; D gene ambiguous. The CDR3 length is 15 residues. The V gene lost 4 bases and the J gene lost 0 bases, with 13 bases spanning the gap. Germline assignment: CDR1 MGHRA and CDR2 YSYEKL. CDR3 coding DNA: TGCGCCAGCAGCCCCTCAAGTCTAAACTCCTACGAGCAGTACTTC. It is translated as CASSPSSLNSYEQYF.

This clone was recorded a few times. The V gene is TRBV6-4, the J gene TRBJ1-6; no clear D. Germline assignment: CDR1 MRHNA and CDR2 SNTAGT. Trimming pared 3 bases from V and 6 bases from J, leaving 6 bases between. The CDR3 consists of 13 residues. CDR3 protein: CASSEQINSPLHF. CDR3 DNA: TGTGCCAGCAGTGAGCAGATTAATTCACCCCTCCACTTT.

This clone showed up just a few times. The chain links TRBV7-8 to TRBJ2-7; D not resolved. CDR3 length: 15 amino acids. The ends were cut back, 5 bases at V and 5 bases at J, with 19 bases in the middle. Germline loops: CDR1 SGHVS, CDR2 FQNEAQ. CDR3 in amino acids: CASSPPSVKSDEQYF. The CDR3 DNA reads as TGTGCCAGCAGCCCACCGTCGGTCAAAAGTGACGAGCAGTACTTC.

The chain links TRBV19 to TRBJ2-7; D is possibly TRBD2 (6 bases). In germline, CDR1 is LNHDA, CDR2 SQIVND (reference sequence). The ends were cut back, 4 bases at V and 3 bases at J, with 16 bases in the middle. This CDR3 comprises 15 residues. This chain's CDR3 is CASSSRASEFYEQYF. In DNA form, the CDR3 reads TGTGCCAGTAGTAGTAGGGCTAGCGAGTTCTACGAGCAGTACTTC. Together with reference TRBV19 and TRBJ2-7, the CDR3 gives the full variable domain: DGGITQSPKYLFRKEGQNVTLSCEQNLNHDAMYWYRQDPGQGLRLIYYSQIVNDFQKGDIAEGYSVSREKKESFPLTVTSAQKNPTAFYLCASSSRASEFYEQYFGPGTRLTVT.

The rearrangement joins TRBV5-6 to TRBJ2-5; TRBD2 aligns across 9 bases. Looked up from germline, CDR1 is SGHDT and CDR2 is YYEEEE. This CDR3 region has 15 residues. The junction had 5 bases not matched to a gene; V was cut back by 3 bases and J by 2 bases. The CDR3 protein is CASSSTAGGQETQYF. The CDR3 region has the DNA TGTGCCAGCAGCTCTACCGCGGGGGGGCAAGAGACCCAGTACTTC. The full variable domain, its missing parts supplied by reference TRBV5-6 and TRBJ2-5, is DAGVTQSPTHLIKTRGQQVTLRCSPKSGHDTVSWYQQALGQGPQFIFQYYEEEERQRGNFPDRFSGHQFPNYSSELNVNALLLGDSALYLCASSSTAGGQETQYFGPGTRLLVL.

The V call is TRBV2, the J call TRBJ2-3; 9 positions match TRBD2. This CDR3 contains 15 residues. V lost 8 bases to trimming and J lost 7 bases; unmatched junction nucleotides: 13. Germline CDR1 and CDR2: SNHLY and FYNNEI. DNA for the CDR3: TGTGCCAGCCTTAGCGGGAGCGGTCCTGCGAATACGCAGTATTTT. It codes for CASLSGSGPANTQYF.

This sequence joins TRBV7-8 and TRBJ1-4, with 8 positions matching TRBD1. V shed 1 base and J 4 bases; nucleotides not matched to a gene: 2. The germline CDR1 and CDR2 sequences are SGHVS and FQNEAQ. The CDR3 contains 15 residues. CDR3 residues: CASSLDGQGNEKLFF. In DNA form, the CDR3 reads TGTGCCAGCAGCTTAGATGGACAGGGTAATGAAAAACTGTTTTTT.

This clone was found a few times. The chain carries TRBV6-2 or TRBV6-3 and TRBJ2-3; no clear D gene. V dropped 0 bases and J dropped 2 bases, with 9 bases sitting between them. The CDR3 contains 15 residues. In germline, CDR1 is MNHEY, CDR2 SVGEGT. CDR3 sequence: CASSYSPDNTDTQYF. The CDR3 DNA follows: TGTGCCAGCAGTTACTCTCCCGACAACACAGATACGCAGTATTTT.

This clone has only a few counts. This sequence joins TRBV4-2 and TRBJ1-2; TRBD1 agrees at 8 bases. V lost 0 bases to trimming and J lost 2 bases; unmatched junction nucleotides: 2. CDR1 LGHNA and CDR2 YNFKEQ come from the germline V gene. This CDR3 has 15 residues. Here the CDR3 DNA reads TGTGCCAGCAGCCAAGAGGGACAGGTGAACTATGGCTACACCTTC. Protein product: CASSQEGQVNYGYTF.

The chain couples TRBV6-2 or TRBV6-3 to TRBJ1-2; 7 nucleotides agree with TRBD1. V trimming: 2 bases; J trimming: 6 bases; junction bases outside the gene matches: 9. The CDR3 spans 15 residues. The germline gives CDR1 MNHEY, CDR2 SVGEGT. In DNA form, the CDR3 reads TGTGCCAGCAGTTACGTATCAGGGGGACGTAATGGCTACACCTTC. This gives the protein CASSYVSGGRNGYTF.

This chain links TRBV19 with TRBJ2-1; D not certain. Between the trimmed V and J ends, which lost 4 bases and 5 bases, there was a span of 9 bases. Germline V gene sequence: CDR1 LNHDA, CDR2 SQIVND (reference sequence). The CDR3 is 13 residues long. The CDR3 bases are TGTGCCAGTAGTACCGTTTGGCACAATGAGCAGTTCTTC. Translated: CASSTVWHNEQFF. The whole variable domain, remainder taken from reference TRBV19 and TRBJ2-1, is DGGITQSPKYLFRKEGQNVTLSCEQNLNHDAMYWYRQDPGQGLRLIYYSQIVNDFQKGDIAEGYSVSREKKESFPLTVTSAQKNPTAFYLCASSTVWHNEQFFGPGTRLTVL.

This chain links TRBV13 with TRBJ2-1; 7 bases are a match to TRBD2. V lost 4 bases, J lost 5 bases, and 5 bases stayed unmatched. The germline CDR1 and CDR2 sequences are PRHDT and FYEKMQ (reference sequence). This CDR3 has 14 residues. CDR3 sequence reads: CASSSGGGDNEQFF. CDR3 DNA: TGTGCCAGCAGCTCGGGAGGCGGGGACAATGAGCAGTTCTTC.

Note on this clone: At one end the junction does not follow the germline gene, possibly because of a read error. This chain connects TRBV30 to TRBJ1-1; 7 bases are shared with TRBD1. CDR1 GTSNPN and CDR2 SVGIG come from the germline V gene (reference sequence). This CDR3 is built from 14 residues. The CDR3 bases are TGTGCCGGGAGGGAGACAGGGTGGGACACTGAAGCTTTCTTT. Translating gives CAGRETGWDTEAFF.

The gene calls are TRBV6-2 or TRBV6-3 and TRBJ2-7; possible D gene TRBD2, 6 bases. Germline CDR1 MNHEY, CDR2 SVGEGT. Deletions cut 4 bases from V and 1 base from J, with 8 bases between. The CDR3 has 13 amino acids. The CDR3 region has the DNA TGTGCCAGCAGTTTGGACTATTCCTACGAGCAGTACTTC. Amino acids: CASSLDYSYEQYF.

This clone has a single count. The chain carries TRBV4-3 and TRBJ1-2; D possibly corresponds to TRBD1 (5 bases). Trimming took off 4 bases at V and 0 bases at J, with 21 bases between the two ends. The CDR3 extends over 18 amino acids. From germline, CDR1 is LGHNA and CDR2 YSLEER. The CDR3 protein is CASSLLTGMTATNYGYTF. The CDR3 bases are TGCGCCAGCAGCCTGCTGACTGGAATGACAGCTACTAACTATGGCTACACCTTC.

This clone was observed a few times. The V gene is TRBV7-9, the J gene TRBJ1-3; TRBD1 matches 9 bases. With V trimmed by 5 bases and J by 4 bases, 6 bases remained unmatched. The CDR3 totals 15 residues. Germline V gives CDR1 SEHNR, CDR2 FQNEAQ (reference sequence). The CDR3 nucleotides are TGTGCCAGCAGCGTCGGGACAGGGAACGGAAACACCATATATTTT. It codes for CASSVGTGNGNTIYF.

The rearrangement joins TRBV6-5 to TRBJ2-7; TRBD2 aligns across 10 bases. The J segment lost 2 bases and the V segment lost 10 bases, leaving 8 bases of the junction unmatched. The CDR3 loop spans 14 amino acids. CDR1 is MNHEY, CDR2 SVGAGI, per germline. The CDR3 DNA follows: TGTGCCACGGTAGCGGGAGGCGGCACCTACGAGCAGTACTTC. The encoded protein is CATVAGGGTYEQYF.

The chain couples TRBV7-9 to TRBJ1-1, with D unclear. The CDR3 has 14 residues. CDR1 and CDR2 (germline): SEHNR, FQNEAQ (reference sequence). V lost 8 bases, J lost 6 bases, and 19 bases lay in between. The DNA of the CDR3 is TGTGCCAGCGCGTTCGGGAGTTCGAGGGCTGAAGCTTTCTTT. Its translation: CASAFGSSRAEAFF.

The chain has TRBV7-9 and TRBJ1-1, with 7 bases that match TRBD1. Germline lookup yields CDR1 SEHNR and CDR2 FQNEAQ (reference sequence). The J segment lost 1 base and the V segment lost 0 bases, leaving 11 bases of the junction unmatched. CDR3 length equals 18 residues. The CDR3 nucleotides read TGTGCCAGCAGCTTAGCCCCAACTAGGGGGCCTGGGAACACTGAAGCTTTCTTT. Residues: CASSLAPTRGPGNTEAFF.

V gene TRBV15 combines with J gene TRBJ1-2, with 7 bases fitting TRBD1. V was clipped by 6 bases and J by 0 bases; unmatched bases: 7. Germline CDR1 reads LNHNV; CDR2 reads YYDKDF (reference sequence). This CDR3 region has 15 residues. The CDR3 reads CATSDDRDTNYGYTF. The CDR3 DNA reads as TGTGCCACCAGTGACGACAGGGACACTAACTATGGCTACACCTTC.

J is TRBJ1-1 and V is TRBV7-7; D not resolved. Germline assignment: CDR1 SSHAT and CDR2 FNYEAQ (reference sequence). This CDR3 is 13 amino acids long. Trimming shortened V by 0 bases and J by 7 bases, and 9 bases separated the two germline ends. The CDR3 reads CASSLALGSEAFF. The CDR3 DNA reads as TGTGCCAGCAGCTTAGCCCTAGGTAGTGAAGCTTTCTTT.

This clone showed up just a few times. The CDR3 protein is CASSQDSGRGSPLHF. CDR3 nucleotides: TGTGCCAGCAGCCAAGATTCGGGGCGGGGATCACCCCTCCACTTT. The chain joins TRBV3-1 (or the pseudogene TRBV3-2) to TRBJ1-6, with D perhaps TRBD1 (5 bases). V was shortened by 0 bases and J by 10 bases, with 13 bases between the two germline ends. The germline V gene encodes CDR1 LGHDT and CDR2 YNNKEL (reference sequence). This CDR3 contains 15 residues.

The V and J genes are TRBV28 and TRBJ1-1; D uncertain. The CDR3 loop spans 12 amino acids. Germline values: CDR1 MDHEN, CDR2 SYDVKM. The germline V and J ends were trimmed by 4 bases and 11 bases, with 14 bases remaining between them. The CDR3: CASSWVGLKAFF. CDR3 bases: TGTGCCAGCAGTTGGGTGGGCTTAAAGGCTTTCTTT.

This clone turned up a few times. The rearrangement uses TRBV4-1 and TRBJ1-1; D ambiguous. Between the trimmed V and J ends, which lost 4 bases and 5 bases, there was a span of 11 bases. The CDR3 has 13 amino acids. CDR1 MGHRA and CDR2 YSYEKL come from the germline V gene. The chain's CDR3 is CASSLYLRTEAFF. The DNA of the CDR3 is TGCGCCAGCAGCCTGTACCTGAGGACTGAAGCTTTCTTT.

CDR3 DNA: TGTGCCAGCTCACCCCCGGGACAGCTTAATGAAAAACTGTTTTTT. Protein product: CASSPPGQLNEKLFF. V and J are TRBV18 and TRBJ1-4, with TRBD1 matching over 7 bases. The CDR3 totals 15 residues. The junction had 5 bases not matched to a gene; V was cut back by 3 bases and J by 4 bases. Germline loops: CDR1 KGHSH, CDR2 LQKENI.

CDR3 loop: CASSQVRERQFF. CDR3 sequence (DNA): TGTGCCAGTAGTCAGGTTAGAGAAAGGCAGTTCTTC. The chain carries TRBV19 and TRBJ2-1; D remains ambiguous. The CDR3 sequence is 12 residues long. Germline assignment: CDR1 LNHDA and CDR2 SQIVND (reference sequence). V was pared by 5 bases and J by 12 bases, with 14 bases between.

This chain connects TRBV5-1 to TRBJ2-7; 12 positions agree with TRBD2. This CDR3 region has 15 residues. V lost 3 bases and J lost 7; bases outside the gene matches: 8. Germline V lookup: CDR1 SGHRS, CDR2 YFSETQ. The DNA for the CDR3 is TGCGCCAGCAGCTCAACTAGCGGGGGGCCGGGGGAGCAGTACTTC. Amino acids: CASSSTSGGPGEQYF.

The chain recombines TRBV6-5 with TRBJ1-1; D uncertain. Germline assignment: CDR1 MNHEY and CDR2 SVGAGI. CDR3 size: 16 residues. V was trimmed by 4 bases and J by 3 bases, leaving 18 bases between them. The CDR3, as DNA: TGTGCCAGCAGTTTAGGTCGAGGGTATTCTGACACTGAAGCTTTCTTT. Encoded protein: CASSLGRGYSDTEAFF.